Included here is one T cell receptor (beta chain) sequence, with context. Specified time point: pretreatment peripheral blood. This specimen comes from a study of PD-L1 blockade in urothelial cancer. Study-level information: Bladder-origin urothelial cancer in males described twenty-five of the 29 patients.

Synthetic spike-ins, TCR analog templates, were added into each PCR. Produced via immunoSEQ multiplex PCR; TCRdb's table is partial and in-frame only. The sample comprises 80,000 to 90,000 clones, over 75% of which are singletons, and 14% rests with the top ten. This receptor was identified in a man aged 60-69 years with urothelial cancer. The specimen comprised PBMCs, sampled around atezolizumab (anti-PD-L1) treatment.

The chain's CDR3 is CASSEAGLPYQETQYF. The DNA of the CDR3 is TGTGCCAGCAGTGAAGCCGGACTCCCGTACCAAGAGACCCAGTACTTC. The chain couples TRBV6-4 to TRBJ2-5, with TRBD2 as a possible D gene (5 bases). This CDR3 comprises 16 residues. Between the trimmed V and J ends, which lost 3 bases and 0 bases, there was a span of 14 bases. Germline values: CDR1 MRHNA, CDR2 SNTAGT.